The 17 T cell receptor beta chains below come from one sample, sequenced in a study of CD8+ T cells in alopecia areata. Extracted RNA was reverse transcribed, and the resulting cDNA served as sequencing template. TCRdb's copy holds only in-frame clones and misses some; the assay was immunoSEQ multiplex PCR. The sample comprises some 210,000 clones, 57% of which are singletons, and approximately 0.44% rests with the top ten. The sample here was CD4+ T cells sorted from blood, taken at week 0. The receptors here all came from a human donor with alopecia areata.

This clone has just a few counts. The V gene is TRBV29-1, the J gene TRBJ2-7; D ambiguous. V was trimmed by 3 bases and J by 13 bases, leaving 16 bases between them. Per the germline V gene, CDR1 is SQVTM and CDR2 is ANQGSEA. This CDR3 has 11 residues. For the CDR3, the DNA is TGCAGCGTTGAGTCGGTCGGCCAGCGCTACTTC. It codes for CSVESVGQRYF.

This clone was picked up a small number of times. CDR3 sequence (DNA): TGTGCCTGGAAGGTACAGGGGATAACTAATGAAAAACTGTTTTTT. Protein sequence: CAWKVQGITNEKLFF. The J gene is TRBJ1-4, the V gene TRBV30; 7 bases are shared with TRBD1. V lost 4 bases, J lost 1 base, and 6 bases stayed unmatched. The CDR3 sequence is 15 residues long. The V gene's germline CDR1 is GTSNPN and CDR2 SVGIG (reference sequence). The complete variable domain, with remaining parts taken from reference TRBV30 and TRBJ1-4, reads SQTIHQWPATLVQPVGSPLSLECTVEGTSNPNLYWYRQAAGRGLQLLFYSVGIGQISSEVPQNLSASRPQDRQFILSSKKLLLSDSGFYLCAWKVQGITNEKLFFGSGTQLSVL.

This clone was counted a few times. The chain uses TRBV6-6 and TRBJ2-3; TRBD1 matches at 8 bases. Germline CDR1 and CDR2: MNHNY and SVGAGI (reference sequence). V lost 5 bases and J lost 1; bases outside the gene matches: 8. This CDR3 has 16 amino acids. This CDR3 is CASSKRQGMGTDTQYF. DNA of the CDR3: TGTGCCAGCAGTAAAAGACAGGGGATGGGCACAGATACGCAGTATTTT.

The chain uses TRBV6-1 and TRBJ1-2; TRBD1 is a possible D gene (6 bases). CDR3 length equals 15 residues. Trimming left V 3 bases short and J 7 bases short, with 18 bases between. The germline V gene has CDR1 MNHNS and CDR2 SASEGT. This CDR3 is CASSEVIQGHRGYTF. The CDR3 DNA sequence: TGTGCCAGCAGTGAGGTCATACAGGGACATCGTGGCTACACCTTC.

In DNA form, the CDR3 reads TGTGCCAGCAGCCTAATCCGGACAGGGGTAACCTATGGCTACACCTTC. The encoded protein is CASSLIRTGVTYGYTF. The chain recombines TRBV11-2 with TRBJ1-2, with 9 bases that match TRBD1. The CDR3 covers 16 residues. Germline CDR1 is SGHAT and CDR2 is FQNNGV. V trimming: 5 bases; J trimming: 4 bases; junction bases outside the gene matches: 11.

This clone was counted a few times. V is TRBV7-3 and J is TRBJ2-1, with 7 bases identical to TRBD1. With 9 bases clipped from V and 5 bases from J, the junction kept 7 bases outside the gene matches. CDR1 and CDR2 (germline): SGHTA, FQGTGA. The length of the CDR3 is 13 residues. CDR3 coding DNA: TGTGCCAGGCTAGACAGGGTCCACAATGAGCAGTTCTTC. It specifies CARLDRVHNEQFF.

This clone was recorded only once. V usage is TRBV6-1 and J usage is TRBJ2-1; D is possibly TRBD1 (5 bases). Germline CDR1 reads MNHNS; CDR2 reads SASEGT. The CDR3 spans 15 residues. Trimming stripped 8 bases from V and 2 bases from J, with 16 bases between. The CDR3 spells CASFRVDGPYNEQFF. CDR3 DNA sequence: TGTGCCAGCTTCAGGGTGGACGGACCCTACAATGAGCAGTTCTTC.

The chain combines TRBV20-1 with TRBJ1-1, with unresolved D. V was shortened by 6 bases and J by 5 bases, with 7 bases between the two germline ends. CDR3 length: 10 amino acids. CDR1 and CDR2 from the germline V gene are DFQATT and SNEGSKA (reference sequence). The CDR3 is CSARRTEAFF. For the CDR3, the DNA is TGCAGTGCCAGGAGGACTGAAGCTTTCTTT.

This chain connects TRBV14 to TRBJ1-1; no clear D. The V end lost 4 bases, the J end lost 5 bases, and 8 bases lay between the germline ends. Germline V gene data show CDR1 as SGHDN and CDR2 as FVKESK. CDR3 length: 12 amino acids. CDR3 loop: CASSPIRTEAFF. The CDR3 nucleotides are TGTGCCAGCAGCCCCATAAGGACTGAAGCTTTCTTT.

A few counts support this clone. The chain links TRBV4-1 to TRBJ1-6; TRBD1 might be the D (6 bases). Germline CDR1 and CDR2: MGHRA and YSYEKL. The CDR3 loop spans 18 amino acids. The V end lost 3 bases, the J end lost 6 bases, and 21 bases lay between the germline ends. DNA of the CDR3: TGCGCCAGCAGCCACCTAATGATGGTACAGGGCATTAATTCACCCCTCCACTTT. This gives the protein CASSHLMMVQGINSPLHF.

The V gene is TRBV2, the J gene TRBJ2-1, with 12 nucleotides matching TRBD2. The CDR3 is 15 residues long. Germline CDR1 is SNHLY and CDR2 is FYNNEI. J was trimmed by 6 bases and V by 4 bases; bases with no gene match: 4. CDR3 coding DNA: TGTGCCAGCAGTGTGGGGACTAGCGGGCTCAATGAGCAGTTCTTC. It specifies CASSVGTSGLNEQFF.

CDR3 nucleotide sequence: TGTGCCAGCAGTGAATATCGGGCAGGGGGCTCCTACGAGCAGTACTTC. It specifies CASSEYRAGGSYEQYF. This sequence joins TRBV25-1 and TRBJ2-7; 7 positions agree with TRBD1. The CDR3 covers 16 residues. Germline V CDR1 and CDR2: MGHDK, SYGVNS. J lost 0 bases, V lost 0 bases, and 5 bases had no gene match.

This sequence joins TRBV30 and TRBJ1-1; maybe TRBD1 (6 bases). This CDR3 is 13 amino acids long. Germline loops: CDR1 GTSNPN, CDR2 SVGIG (reference sequence). CDR3 bases: TGTGCTGGTTCCACAGGGATTCACACTGAAGCTTTCTTT. Residues: CAGSTGIHTEAFF. Using reference TRBV30 and TRBJ1-1 for the parts outside the CDR3, the full variable domain is SQTIHQWPATLVQPVGSPLSLECTVEGTSNPNLYWYRQAAGRGLQLLFYSVGIGQISSEVPQNLSASRPQDRQFILSSKKLLLSDSGFYLCAGSTGIHTEAFFGQGTRLTVV.

V gene TRBV30 combines with J gene TRBJ1-1; 8 nucleotides line up with TRBD1. V gave up 5 bases and J gave up 6 bases; unmatched junction bases: 5. The CDR3 extends over 12 amino acids. The germline gives CDR1 GTSNPN, CDR2 SVGIG (reference sequence). The CDR3 is CAWDRGGPEAFF. Here the CDR3 DNA reads TGTGCCTGGGACAGGGGAGGACCTGAAGCTTTCTTT.

This clone has just a few counts. The chain combines TRBV2 with TRBJ1-5; D is uncertain. The CDR3 consists of 13 residues. Trimming left V 5 bases short and J 0 bases short, with 5 bases between. Per germline, CDR1 SNHLY and CDR2 FYNNEI. DNA for the CDR3: TGTGCCAGCAGTCAGGATAGCAATCAGCCCCAGCATTTT. Its translation: CASSQDSNQPQHF.

This chain uses TRBV6-5 with TRBJ2-7, with D perhaps matching TRBD1 (5 bases). Deletions cut 7 bases from V and 0 bases from J, with 16 bases between. There are 15 residues in the CDR3. Per germline, CDR1 MNHEY and CDR2 SVGAGI. The CDR3 loop is CASTQGVQSSYEQYF. Here the CDR3 DNA reads TGTGCCAGCACCCAGGGCGTTCAGAGCTCCTACGAGCAGTACTTC.

This clone was seen only a few times. The chain carries TRBV19 and TRBJ2-7; possibly TRBD1 or TRBD2 for D (5 bases each). Trimming shortened V by 5 bases and J by 2 bases, and 13 bases separated the two germline ends. The CDR3 extends over 14 amino acids. Per the germline V gene, CDR1 is LNHDA and CDR2 is SQIVND (reference sequence). The CDR3 spells CASSVGTVAYEQYF. The CDR3 bases are TGTGCCAGTAGTGTTGGGACGGTTGCCTACGAGCAGTACTTC.